These T cell receptor beta chains were read from a single sample in a study of vaccination effects on CD4 cells after COVID-19. The data were produced by immunoSEQ multiplex PCR, yet TCRdb's version contains in-frame clones alone and is incomplete. The sample has 20,000 to 25,000 clones; over 60% are singletons. Their cognate antigens are unknown. The sample consisted of CD4+ T cells from PBMCs cultured with HCoV-NL63 spike peptides, taken before COVID-19 vaccination. All receptors derive from a human donor who received a COVID-19 vaccine. CDR3s include the opening cysteine and the closing phenylalanine or tryptophan. The order of the fields is CDR3 protein, CDR3 DNA, D gene, clone size, V gene, J gene. A D gene is named only where the DNA matches it firmly. Clone sizes are given selectively: once, few, many, or a class where the clone is expanded.

cdr3_aa: CATSRDLNIGNSPLHF
cdr3_nt: TGTGCCACCAGCAGAGATCTAAATATTGGGAATTCACCCCTCCACTTT
d_call: .
clone_size: .
v_call: TRBV15
j_call: TRBJ1-6

cdr3_aa: CATSRLTETQYF
cdr3_nt: TGTGCCACCAGCAGATTAACGGAGACCCAGTACTTC
d_call: .
clone_size: once
v_call: TRBV15
j_call: TRBJ2-5

cdr3_aa: CASSQTDRGHYGYTF
cdr3_nt: TGTGCCAGCAGCCAAACGGACAGGGGGCACTATGGCTACACCTTC
d_call: TRBD1
clone_size: .
v_call: TRBV3-1/TRBV3-2
j_call: TRBJ1-2

cdr3_aa: CASSGLGETQYF
cdr3_nt: TGTGCCAGCAGCGGACTAGGAGAGACCCAGTACTTC
d_call: TRBD2
clone_size: .
v_call: TRBV6-2/TRBV6-3
j_call: TRBJ2-5

cdr3_aa: CASSLGAGGGATDTQYF
cdr3_nt: TGCGCCAGCAGCTTGGGGGCCGGAGGGGGCGCAACAGATACGCAGTATTTT
d_call: .
clone_size: .
v_call: TRBV5-1
j_call: TRBJ2-3

cdr3_aa: CASAVVSGRRPYEQYF
cdr3_nt: TGTGCCAGCGCAGTTGTGAGCGGGAGACGCCCCTACGAGCAGTACTTC
d_call: TRBD2
clone_size: few
v_call: TRBV28
j_call: TRBJ2-7

cdr3_aa: CASSQVGTSGEKLFF
cdr3_nt: TGTGCCAGCAGCCAAGTGGGGACCTCAGGTGAAAAACTGTTTTTT
d_call: .
clone_size: .
v_call: TRBV3-1/TRBV3-2
j_call: TRBJ1-4

cdr3_aa: CASSEGRRIDEQYF
cdr3_nt: TGTGCCAGCAGTGAAGGCAGGCGGATCGACGAGCAGTACTTC
d_call: .
clone_size: few
v_call: TRBV6-1
j_call: TRBJ2-7

cdr3_aa: CASSFGTNYGYTF
cdr3_nt: TGCGCCAGCAGCTTCGGGACCAACTATGGCTACACCTTC
d_call: .
clone_size: .
v_call: TRBV5-1
j_call: TRBJ1-2

cdr3_aa: CASSPGTFQETQYF
cdr3_nt: TGTGCCAGCAGCCCGGGGACTTTCCAAGAGACCCAGTACTTC
d_call: .
clone_size: once
v_call: TRBV11-2
j_call: TRBJ2-5

cdr3_aa: CASSLRQGMGGYTF
cdr3_nt: TGTGCCAGCAGCTTACGACAGGGGATGGGTGGCTACACCTTC
d_call: TRBD1
clone_size: .
v_call: TRBV5-8
j_call: TRBJ1-2

cdr3_aa: CASSQDPRTGYGYTF
cdr3_nt: TGCGCCAGCAGCCAAGATCCAAGGACAGGCTATGGCTACACCTTC
d_call: TRBD1
clone_size: .
v_call: TRBV4-3
j_call: TRBJ1-2

cdr3_aa: CLSTSLNRRWRAGNTIYF
cdr3_nt: TGTTTATCCACCAGTTTGAATCGTAGGTGGAGGGCCGGAAACACCATATATTTT
d_call: .
clone_size: few
v_call: TRBV24-1
j_call: TRBJ1-3

cdr3_aa: CSASTSIINEQYF
cdr3_nt: TGCAGTGCTAGTACTAGCATAATAAACGAGCAGTACTTC
d_call: .
clone_size: .
v_call: TRBV20-1
j_call: TRBJ2-7

cdr3_aa: CASSPRPADNEKLFF
cdr3_nt: TGTGCCAGCTCACCACGCCCAGCAGACAATGAAAAACTGTTTTTT
d_call: .
clone_size: once
v_call: TRBV18
j_call: TRBJ1-4

cdr3_aa: CASSFETGQQDTQYF
cdr3_nt: TGTGCCAGCAGTTTCGAAACCGGACAGCAAGATACGCAGTATTTT
d_call: .
clone_size: .
v_call: TRBV7-8
j_call: TRBJ2-3

cdr3_aa: CASSLVGRSGHTEAFF
cdr3_nt: TGCGCCAGCAGCTTGGTGGGTAGATCCGGGCACACTGAAGCTTTCTTT
d_call: .
clone_size: few
v_call: TRBV5-1
j_call: TRBJ1-1

cdr3_aa: CASSPGPGGISGNTIYF
cdr3_nt: TGTGCCAGCAGCCCCGGGCCCGGGGGGATCTCTGGAAACACCATATATTTT
d_call: .
clone_size: .
v_call: TRBV11-3
j_call: TRBJ1-3

cdr3_aa: CATSRESVQETQYF
cdr3_nt: TGTGCCACCAGCAGAGAGAGCGTGCAAGAGACCCAGTACTTC
d_call: .
clone_size: .
v_call: TRBV15
j_call: TRBJ2-5

cdr3_aa: CASSSLGGEQYF
cdr3_nt: TGTGCCAGCAGTTCCCTTGGAGGGGAGCAGTACTTC
d_call: .
clone_size: .
v_call: TRBV27
j_call: TRBJ2-7

cdr3_aa: CASVQGRLNTEAFF
cdr3_nt: TGTGCCAGCGTCCAGGGGAGGTTGAACACTGAAGCTTTCTTT
d_call: .
clone_size: .
v_call: TRBV2
j_call: TRBJ1-1

cdr3_aa: CASSLTLGGEQFF
cdr3_nt: TGTGCCAGCAGCTTAACACTCGGGGGTGAGCAGTTCTTC
d_call: .
clone_size: .
v_call: TRBV7-3
j_call: TRBJ2-1

cdr3_aa: CASRGQGESDEQYF
cdr3_nt: TGCGCCAGCAGGGGCCAAGGGGAGTCCGACGAGCAGTACTTC
d_call: .
clone_size: .
v_call: TRBV5-1
j_call: TRBJ2-7

cdr3_aa: CASSESNRAVTTYEQYF
cdr3_nt: TGCGCCAGCAGTGAGTCGAATCGGGCAGTAACCACCTACGAGCAGTACTTC
d_call: .
clone_size: .
v_call: TRBV10-1
j_call: TRBJ2-7

cdr3_aa: CASSPQTGVREKLFF
cdr3_nt: TGTGCCAGCTCACCCCAGACAGGGGTGCGGGAAAAACTGTTTTTT
d_call: TRBD1
clone_size: .
v_call: TRBV18
j_call: TRBJ1-4